Shown below are 20 T cell receptor beta chains from a single sample sequenced in a study of early T cells in non-severe SARS-CoV-2 infection. TCRdb reprocessed the 5' RACE reads with MiXCR, giving one entry per CDR3 protein. The sample lists tens of thousands of distinct CDR3 sequences, about an eighth occurring once. Material: whole blood. The receptors originated from an adult who was a healthcare worker with PCR-confirmed SARS-CoV-2 infection or an uninfected control (not recorded which).

V is TRBV6-1 and J is TRBJ1-6; TRBD1 aligns across 11 bases. Germline V gives CDR1 MNHNS, CDR2 SASEGT. V lost 3 bases and J lost 6; bases outside the gene matches: 4. The CDR3 covers 16 residues. The CDR3 coding sequence is TGTGCCAGCAGTGATAGGACAGGGGGCGGTAATTCACCCCTCCACTTT. Its protein product is CASSDRTGGGNSPLHF.

Only a few counts were recorded for this clonotype. The CDR3 loop is CASRQGAYEQYF. The CDR3 DNA is TGTGCCAGCCGACAGGGCGCCTACGAGCAGTACTTC. J is TRBJ2-7 and V is TRBV11-2; 7 nucleotides align to TRBD1. The germline CDR1 and CDR2 sequences are SGHAT and FQNNGV. V dropped 8 bases and J dropped 2; count of bases not matched to a gene: 3. The CDR3 runs 12 residues.

The genes are TRBV6-1 and TRBJ2-1; the D gene could be TRBD1 or TRBD2 (5 bases each). V shed 6 bases and J shed 4 bases, with 13 bases lying between them. Germline V gene lookup returns CDR1 MNHNS and CDR2 SASEGT. The CDR3 runs to 14 residues. The CDR3: CASSSGWGYNEQFF. CDR3 nucleotides: TGTGCCAGCAGCTCAGGATGGGGGTACAATGAGCAGTTCTTC.

This clonotype occurred a few times. The gene calls are TRBV12-5 and TRBJ1-1; possible D gene TRBD1, 6 bases. V lost 4 bases and J lost 0, with 9 bases in between. The length of the CDR3 is 14 residues. Per the germline V gene, CDR1 is LGHNT and CDR2 is FRNRAP. The CDR3: CASGSGGMNTEAFF. The CDR3 bases are TGTGCTAGTGGTTCGGGGGGCATGAACACTGAAGCTTTCTTT.

V is TRBV6-6 and J is TRBJ2-7; 8 nucleotides match TRBD1. Trimming took 5 bases from V and 7 from J; bases not matched to a gene: 13. The CDR3 contains 15 residues. Germline V CDR1 and CDR2: MNHNY, SVGAGI (reference sequence). CDR3 in amino acids: CASSPSRDRRDEQYF. The CDR3 DNA sequence: TGTGCCAGCAGTCCGTCCCGGGACAGGCGGGATGAGCAGTACTTC.

This chain connects TRBV2 to TRBJ2-5; D not resolved. Germline V gives CDR1 SNHLY, CDR2 FYNNEI. CDR3 length: 12 residues. With 6 bases removed from V and 5 bases from J, the gap between germline ends came to 10 bases. CDR3: CASSPGHETQYF. Written as DNA, the CDR3 is TGTGCCAGCAGCCCCGGGCATGAGACCCAGTACTTC.

The V and J genes are TRBV29-1 and TRBJ2-1; 10 bases align to TRBD2. V lost 6 bases, J lost 3 bases, and 5 bases stayed unmatched. Germline V lookup: CDR1 SQVTM, CDR2 ANQGSEA. This CDR3 is built from 14 residues. In DNA form, the CDR3 reads TGCAGCGTGAAGGGACTAGCGAACTACAATGAGCAGTTCTTC. As protein: CSVKGLANYNEQFF.

This clonotype came up many times. The genes are TRBV7-9 and TRBJ2-1; no clear D. Deletions cut 5 bases from V and 0 bases from J, with 11 bases between. This CDR3 spans 15 amino acids. Germline V gene data show CDR1 as SEHNR and CDR2 as FQNEAQ (reference sequence). The CDR3: CASSPPGSSYNEQFF. The DNA of the CDR3 is TGTGCCAGCAGCCCCCCGGGCAGCTCCTACAATGAGCAGTTCTTC.

This clonotype was picked up many times. The chain couples TRBV30 to TRBJ2-4; D remains unclear. This CDR3 contains 13 residues. Germline V gene data show CDR1 as GTSNPN and CDR2 as SVGIG (reference sequence). The V and J ends lost 3 bases and 0 bases respectively, with 6 bases between them. The CDR3: CAWSRLAKNIQYF. As DNA, the CDR3 is TGTGCCTGGAGCAGATTAGCCAAAAACATTCAGTACTTC.

This clonotype was seen a few times. The genes are TRBV12-3 or TRBV12-4 and TRBJ1-3; tentative D call: TRBD1 (6 bases). With 6 bases removed from V and 3 bases from J, the gap between germline ends came to 18 bases. This CDR3 is 16 amino acids long. CDR3 in DNA: TGTGCCAGCAGCATGACTATGGGGGGCGGTGGAAACACCATATATTTT. It encodes CASSMTMGGGGNTIYF.

There are a few counts of this clonotype. V and J are TRBV2 and TRBJ2-3; D remains unclear. Trimming left V 4 bases short and J 6 bases short, with 11 bases between. Germline V gives CDR1 SNHLY, CDR2 FYNNEI. There are 13 residues in the CDR3. CDR3 protein: CASSANPVDTQYF. In DNA, the CDR3 is TGTGCCAGCAGTGCCAATCCCGTGGATACGCAGTATTTT.

The rearrangement joins TRBV29-1 to TRBJ2-3; the D is unclear. Trimming cost V 3 bases and J 5 bases, with 3 bases left between them. This CDR3 spans 10 amino acids. The germline CDR1 and CDR2 sequences are SQVTM and ANQGSEA. The CDR3 spells CSVDRDTQYF. The CDR3 DNA sequence: TGCAGCGTTGACAGAGATACGCAGTATTTT.

The rearrangement uses TRBV4-1 and TRBJ1-1, with 7 bases identical to TRBD1. This CDR3 contains 15 residues. Germline V gene sequence: CDR1 MGHRA, CDR2 YSYEKL. J lost 4 bases, V lost 6 bases, and 11 bases had no gene match. The CDR3 DNA is TGCGCCAGCAGTCTCCCGGGACAGCTAAGCACTGAAGCTTTCTTT. Translated: CASSLPGQLSTEAFF.

This chain uses TRBV6-2 or TRBV6-3 with TRBJ1-5; no reliable D call. The CDR3 consists of 16 residues. CDR1 is MNHEY, CDR2 SVGEGT, per germline. V was clipped by 7 bases and J by 1 base, with 17 bases between them. Written as DNA, the CDR3 is TGTGCCAGCACTCAGGCATGGGGAAGCAGCAATCAGCCCCAGCATTTT. Amino acids: CASTQAWGSSNQPQHF.

This clonotype was detected only a few times. This rearrangement joins TRBV18 to TRBJ1-2; D is uncertain. The length of the CDR3 is 13 residues. The germline V gene encodes CDR1 KGHSH and CDR2 LQKENI. V lost 3 bases and J lost 8, with 13 bases in between. CDR3 amino acids: CASSPAPDRGYTF. Here the CDR3 DNA reads TGTGCCAGCTCACCCGCTCCCGACCGGGGCTACACCTTC.

J is TRBJ2-7 and V is TRBV4-1; TRBD2 aligns across 10 bases. CDR3 length: 17 amino acids. Germline assignment: CDR1 MGHRA and CDR2 YSYEKL. J lost 4 bases, V lost 3 bases, and 12 bases had no gene match. CDR3 residues: CASSHLSSAGGTYEQYF. DNA for the CDR3: TGCGCCAGCAGCCACCTAAGCTCAGCGGGAGGGACGTACGAGCAGTACTTC.

The sample holds many counts of this clonotype. This chain joins TRBV7-9 and TRBJ1-1; D is unresolved. Trimming removed 1 base from V and 8 bases from J, with 8 bases in between. Per germline, CDR1 SEHNR and CDR2 FQNEAQ (reference sequence). CDR3 length: 12 amino acids. Written as DNA, the CDR3 is TGTGCCAGCAGCTTAGGGGCAGACGAAGCTTTCTTT. This gives the protein CASSLGADEAFF.

The J gene is TRBJ1-6, the V gene TRBV7-9; 7 bases fit TRBD1. J lost 7 bases, V lost 5 bases, and 5 bases had no gene match. This CDR3 is 14 amino acids long. Germline V CDR1 and CDR2: SEHNR, FQNEAQ (reference sequence). Here the CDR3 reads CASSTGTVNSPLHF. CDR3 DNA: TGTGCCAGCAGCACCGGGACAGTGAATTCACCCCTCCACTTT.

This clonotype was observed many times. The J gene is TRBJ1-1, the V gene TRBV7-6, with D possibly matching TRBD1 (5 bases). V was clipped by 5 bases and J by 4 bases, with 23 bases between them. The germline V gene has CDR1 SGHVS and CDR2 FNYEAQ. The CDR3 length is 17 residues. This chain's CDR3 is CASSTPGTDGWGTEAFF. The CDR3 DNA is TGTGCCAGCAGCACTCCCGGGACGGACGGTTGGGGCACTGAAGCTTTCTTT. The full variable domain, rest sourced from reference TRBV7-6 and TRBJ1-1, is GAGVSQSPRYKVTKRGQDVALRCDPISGHVSLYWYRQALGQGPEFLTYFNYEAQQDKSGLPNDRFSAERPEGSISTLTIQRTEQRDSAMYRCASSTPGTDGWGTEAFFGQGTRLTVV.

This clonotype was seen many times. The gene calls are TRBV7-2 and TRBJ2-3, with a possible D match to TRBD1 (5 bases). CDR1 and CDR2 (germline): SGHTA, FQGNSA. V lost 4 bases and J lost 0, with 11 bases in between. The CDR3 extends over 15 amino acids. CDR3 nucleotide sequence: TGTGCCAGCAGCTCCTCCGGACAAAGCACAGATACGCAGTATTTT. It codes for CASSSSGQSTDTQYF. Based on the CDR3 plus reference TRBV7-2 and TRBJ2-3, the full variable domain is GAGVSQSPSNKVTEKGKDVELRCDPISGHTALYWYRQSLGQGLEFLIYFQGNSAPDKSGLPSDRFSAERTGGSVSTLTIQRTQQEDSAVYLCASSSSGQSTDTQYFGPGTRLTVL.